This T cell receptor (beta chain) was identified during a study of blood T cell repertoires in COVID-19. Background on the study: Specimens from acute and convalescent COVID-19 originated in the United States, Italy and Spain.

The method was immunoSEQ multiplex PCR; TCRdb's version includes in-frame clones alone and lacks a portion of them. Altogether a few hundred thousand clones are present, 80% to 90% being singletons, with the ten largest covering 1.4%. V lost 6 bases and J lost 7, with 12 bases in between. The CDR3 length is 12 residues. Germline-derived CDR1 and CDR2 are MNHEY and SVGEGT. This receptor was taken from a woman in her thirties or forties who had recovered from COVID-19. This chain connects TRBV6-2 or TRBV6-3 to TRBJ1-1; D not certain. The sequenced sample consisted of peripheral blood. CDR3 protein: CASSEVPGEAFF. The CDR3 region has the DNA TGTGCCAGCAGCGAAGTGCCAGGTGAAGCTTTCTTT.